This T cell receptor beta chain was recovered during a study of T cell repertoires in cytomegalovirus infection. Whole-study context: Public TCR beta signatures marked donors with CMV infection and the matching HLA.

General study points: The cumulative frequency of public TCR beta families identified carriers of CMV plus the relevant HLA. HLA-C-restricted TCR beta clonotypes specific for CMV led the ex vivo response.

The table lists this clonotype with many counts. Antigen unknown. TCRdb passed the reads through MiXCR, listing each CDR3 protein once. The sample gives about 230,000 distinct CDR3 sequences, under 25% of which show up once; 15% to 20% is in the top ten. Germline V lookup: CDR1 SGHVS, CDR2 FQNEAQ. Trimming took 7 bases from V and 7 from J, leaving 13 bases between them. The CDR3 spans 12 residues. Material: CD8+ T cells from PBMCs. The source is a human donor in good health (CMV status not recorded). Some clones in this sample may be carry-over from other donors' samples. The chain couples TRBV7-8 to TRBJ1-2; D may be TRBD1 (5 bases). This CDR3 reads CASTLGGSGYTF. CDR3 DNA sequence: TGTGCCAGCACCCTGGGGGGGTCTGGCTACACCTTC.